These 9 T cell receptor beta chains were all obtained from the same sample, sequenced in a study of OX40 agonist ivuxolimab in advanced cancers. Clones were sequenced by immunoSEQ multiplex PCR, and TCRdb holds only the in-frame ones, with some missing. Here the sample spans 80,000 to 100,000 clones, approximately 93% being singletons. Here the sequenced sample was CD4+ or CD8+ T cells sorted from blood, taken in a trial of the OX40 agonist ivuxolimab. These TCRs come from an adult with an advanced solid tumor such as melanoma, head and neck, liver or kidney cancer.

V gene TRBV19 combines with J gene TRBJ1-6; TRBD1 agrees at 12 bases. The V gene's germline CDR1 is LNHDA and CDR2 SQIVND (reference sequence). This CDR3 is built from 16 residues. V gave up 7 bases and J gave up 8 bases; unmatched junction bases: 9. CDR3 bases: TGTGCCAGTAACGATCCGGGACAGGGGGCTGATTCACCCCTCCACTTT. The encoded protein is CASNDPGQGADSPLHF.

The rearrangement links TRBV5-4 to TRBJ1-1; D is possibly TRBD1 (5 bases). Trimming removed 4 bases at V and 5 bases at J, with 12 bases between. CDR1 is SGHNT, CDR2 YYREEE, per germline (reference sequence). The CDR3 totals 13 residues. The CDR3 loop is CASSRGQDTEAFF. The CDR3 nucleotides read TGTGCCAGCAGCCGAGGACAAGATACTGAAGCTTTCTTT.

A single count supports this clone. This chain connects TRBV2 to TRBJ2-3; 8 positions match TRBD2. The trim removed 8 bases at V and 4 bases at J, leaving 20 bases unmatched. Germline loops: CDR1 SNHLY, CDR2 FYNNEI. The CDR3 loop spans 18 amino acids. The CDR3 reads CASWGLPGGGPFPDTQYF. CDR3 DNA: TGTGCCAGCTGGGGCCTTCCGGGGGGGGGCCCCTTCCCAGATACGCAGTATTTT.

Only one count was recorded for this clone. The chain uses TRBV27 and TRBJ2-7; possible D gene TRBD1, 5 bases. Germline values: CDR1 MNHEY, CDR2 SMNVEV (reference sequence). CDR3 length: 16 amino acids. V was pared by 3 bases and J by 0 bases, with 15 bases between. CDR3 residues: CASSLRRQGDSYEQYF. CDR3 nucleotides: TGTGCCAGCAGTTTGAGGCGCCAGGGCGACTCCTACGAGCAGTACTTC.

The CDR3 nucleotides read TGTGCCAGTAGTGACAACAGGGGCATCCAGCCCCAGCATTTT. This translates into CASSDNRGIQPQHF. V is TRBV19 and J is TRBJ1-5; the match to TRBD1 covers 7 bases. V gave up 5 bases and J gave up 7 bases; unmatched junction bases: 8. From germline, CDR1 is LNHDA and CDR2 SQIVND (reference sequence). The CDR3 is 14 residues long.

This clone was found once. The chain is built from TRBV6-6 and TRBJ1-2, with a weak D call TRBD1 (5 bases). Trimming stripped 6 bases from V and 6 bases from J, with 14 bases between. Germline V CDR1 and CDR2: MNHNY, SVGAGI (reference sequence). This CDR3 region has 13 residues. This CDR3 is CASSWDLRDGYTF. The CDR3 bases are TGTGCCAGCAGCTGGGACCTCAGGGATGGCTACACCTTC.

This chain connects TRBV6-6 to TRBJ1-2; D is undetermined. Germline lookup yields CDR1 MNHNY and CDR2 SVGAGI (reference sequence). The CDR3 consists of 14 residues. V was clipped by 2 bases and J by 5 bases, with 12 bases between them. The CDR3 here is CASSYRSGRYGYTF. In DNA, the CDR3 is TGTGCCAGCAGTTACCGTTCAGGCCGTTATGGCTACACCTTC.

This clone appeared once. The gene calls are TRBV5-1 and TRBJ2-3; 7 bases agree with TRBD1. Trimming took 7 bases from V and 5 from J; bases not matched to a gene: 10. CDR1 and CDR2 (germline): SGHRS, YFSETQ. CDR3 length: 14 residues. As DNA, the CDR3 is TGCGCCAGCGCTAGAGGGGGCGAGGGAGATACGCAGTATTTT. Its translation: CASARGGEGDTQYF. The whole variable domain, filled in from reference TRBV5-1 and TRBJ2-3, reads KAGVTQTPRYLIKTRGQQVTLSCSPISGHRSVSWYQQTPGQGLQFLFEYFSETQRNKGNFPGRFSGRQFSNSRSEMNVSTLELGDSALYLCASARGGEGDTQYFGPGTRLTVL.

This rearrangement joins TRBV6-5 to TRBJ1-1, with 11 bases that match TRBD1. Per the germline V gene, CDR1 is MNHEY and CDR2 is SVGAGI. The CDR3 is 15 amino acids. J lost 0 bases, V lost 7 bases, and 4 bases had no gene match. This chain's CDR3 is CASTRTGGMNTEAFF. CDR3 nucleotides: TGTGCCAGCACGCGGACAGGGGGCATGAACACTGAAGCTTTCTTT.